What follows is one T cell receptor beta chain and its context. It has no known antigen specificity. Base qualities were left out, and no much larger clone turns up one base away. Using the deep immunoSEQ assay, multiplex PCR amplified TCR CDR3 regions from genomic DNA. For each cell subset, the extracted genomic DNA was distributed evenly across all wells of several immunoSEQ 96-well plates, and each plate served as one replicate. For sorted subsets, each replicate PCR was loaded with 200 to 250 ng genomic DNA, equivalent to some 31,000 T cell genomes. Purified libraries were measured with a Qubit 3.0 fluorometer, size-checked on a Bioanalyzer 2100, and measured again with the KAPA Library Quantification kit. Each immunoSEQ 96-well plate was sequenced on its own single-read 150-cycle Illumina NextSeq 550 flow cell. Regarding the original processing steps: Because the immunoSEQ output held only junctional sequences and lacked quality scores, the filtering could not match the filtering applied to full-length reads. Sequences were annotated with PyIR, a Python wrapper for IgBLAST v1.9, using IMGT germline references to assign V/J genes and CDR3. Reads with weak V/J assignments (E-value above 1e-6), missing CDR3, stop codons, out-of-frame junctions, or ambiguous translated residues were removed. V3J clonotypes were defined as sequences sharing an identical inferred V gene, J gene, and CDR3 amino acid sequence. Percentage overlap between repertoires was calculated by dividing the number of shared unique clonotypes by the size of the smaller repertoire. Three approaches were used to assess repertoire richness: RTK rarefaction, the Chao1 estimator, and Recon v2.1 estimates of unobserved clonotypes. For all TCRbeta clonotypes obtained by the gDNA method from four donors, generation probabilities were computed with OLGA. TCRdb took over this immuneACCESS table, retaining in-frame rearrangements with V and J assigned. Such tables are incomplete; in checked studies, under half of the missing clones stem from an unresolved V gene, and the remainder is unexplained. V and J calls and clone size are those listed in that table; D and trimming were worked out from the DNA. In all, the sample holds approximately 1.5 million clones, and 97% to 99% of those were seen once. Around 0.38% of the sample rests with the top ten.

These data come from a study of shared clonotypes between healthy human individuals (dated by TCRdb to between 2020 and 2021). At the level of the whole study: The cohort comprised a couple of women and a few men aged 18 to 49 years. To estimate repertoire size and how much clonotypes are shared between individuals, the study performed deep sequencing of blood TCR repertoires from a few healthy adults. For each donor, CD4 naive and CD4 memory were each given three plates, CD8 naive was given two plates, and CD8 memory was given one plate. Libraries were prepared and TCR repertoires were sequenced by different laboratories using diverse techniques, in order to increase sequencing depth and limit assay-specific biases. Leukapheresis yielded between about 0.9 and 9.5 billion PBMCs per donor.

Ends trimmed: V by 4 bases, J by 5 bases; bases unmatched to a gene: 11. Measured from the cysteine to the phenylalanine, the CDR3 is 16 residues long. Only the CDR3 region is kept as DNA, spanning 48 bases read in frame from base 1. CDR1 and CDR2 are read off the germline V gene as SGDLS and YYNGEE. Healthy HIV-negative adults with no recently reported acute infections or vaccinations were included as donors. Every donor was a Caucasian adult residing in Nashville, Tennessee, USA. CD4+ T cells were enriched by magnetic negative selection, after which naive cells were positively selected on CD45RA and the negative fraction was taken as the memory subset. Blood was obtained by leukapheresis, after which PBMCs were separated by Ficoll-Histopaque density gradient centrifugation and cryopreserved in liquid nitrogen vapor phase. Purity and quantity of every magnetically sorted T cell population were checked by analytical flow cytometry. Genomic DNA was isolated from each sorted fraction and quantified by UV absorbance on a Nanodrop 2000c.

Overall results and qualifications from the work: Even with the large sequencing depth, rarefaction of the sorted-subset datasets indicated that sequencing was incomplete. Pairwise subsampling led to the expectation that sequencing depth would affect the degree of clonotype sharing among donors. Larger estimated clonotype richness was generally found for naive subsets than for memory subsets. Sampling was restricted to blood, and TCR repertoires in tissues likely differ from the TCR repertoires found in blood. About 5% of naive CD4, roughly 3.6% of naive CD8, approximately 2.2% of memory CD4, and 0.4% of memory CD8 clonotypes were shared across several donors. Because the study included only a small number of donors, the genetic and exposure-history diversity represented was limited. Compared with non-shared clonotypes, clonotypes shared by all four sorted-subset donors had higher generation probabilities.

The sequence derives from a man in his thirties or forties in good health. Sequencing used naive CD4+ T cells sorted from blood. The label giving this sample's cell subset or site can be read as: CD45RA+ positively selected. The receptor chain draws on TRBV9 and TRBJ2-1, and TRBD1 matches 8 of the central bases. The nucleotide sequence is TGTGCCAGCAGCCCCGACCCCAGGGGGCTGAACAATGAGCAGTTCTTC. Translated, it reads CASSPDPRGLNNEQFF.